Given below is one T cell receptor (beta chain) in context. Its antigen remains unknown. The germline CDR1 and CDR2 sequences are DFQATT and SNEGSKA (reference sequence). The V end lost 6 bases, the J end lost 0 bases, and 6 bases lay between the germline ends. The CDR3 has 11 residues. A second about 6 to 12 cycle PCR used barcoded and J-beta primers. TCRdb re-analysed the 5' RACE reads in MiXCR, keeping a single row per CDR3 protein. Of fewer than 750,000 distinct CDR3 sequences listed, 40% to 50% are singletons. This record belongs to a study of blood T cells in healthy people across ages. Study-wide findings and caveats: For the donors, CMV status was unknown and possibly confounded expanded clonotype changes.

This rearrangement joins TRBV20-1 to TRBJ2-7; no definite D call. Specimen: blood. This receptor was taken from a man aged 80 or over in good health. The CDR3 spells CSAANSYEQYF. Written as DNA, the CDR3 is TGCAGTGCGGCTAACTCCTACGAGCAGTACTTC.